The 3 T cell receptor beta chains below were found in one sample sequenced in a study of T cell changes during pregnancy in multiple sclerosis. Assay: immunoSEQ multiplex PCR; the TCRdb copy retains only in-frame clones and omits some. This sample has some 69,000 clones, with around 90% found just once. The specimen was peripheral blood, collected in the second trimester of pregnancy. Receptor source: a female donor in good health, enrolled as a control in a pregnancy study.

The chain has TRBV6-1 and TRBJ2-3; 7 bases are shared with TRBD1. Per germline, CDR1 MNHNS and CDR2 SASEGT. V dropped 2 bases and J dropped 5; count of bases not matched to a gene: 7. This CDR3 region has 15 residues. CDR3 in amino acids: CASSESQGSVDTQYF. The CDR3 nucleotides read TGTGCCAGCAGTGAATCACAGGGGTCAGTAGATACGCAGTATTTT.

The rearrangement joins TRBV19 to TRBJ1-2; maybe TRBD1 (6 bases). The V end lost 5 bases, the J end lost 1 base, and 20 bases lay between the germline ends. CDR1 is LNHDA and CDR2 is SQIVND in the germline V gene (reference sequence). The CDR3 is 17 amino acids. The CDR3 coding sequence is TGTGCCAGTAGTGCAGCCCAGGGGACGTTCCGTAACTATGGCTACACCTTC. Translating gives CASSAAQGTFRNYGYTF.

The gene calls are TRBV6-1 and TRBJ2-7, with 7 positions matching TRBD2. This CDR3 is 14 amino acids long. Germline V gives CDR1 MNHNS, CDR2 SASEGT. With 1 base clipped from V and 3 bases from J, the junction kept 3 bases outside the gene matches. CDR3 residues: CASSEVGGFYEQYF. The DNA of the CDR3 is TGTGCCAGCAGTGAAGTCGGGGGGTTCTACGAGCAGTACTTC.